This TCR beta chain was captured in a study of blood T cell repertoires in COVID-19 (dated by TCRdb to between 2020 and 2021). Turning to the overall study: Samples from collaborators originated in the United States, Italy and Spain and spanned both the acute and convalescent phases of COVID-19. The material from the prospective study consisted of cDNA or gDNA derived from T cells, B-cell-depleted T cells, or PBMCs. Deeply sampled blood TCRbeta repertoires from subjects exposed to, actively infected with, or recovered from COVID-19 were included in the dataset. The repertoires were made available in a free public database intended to serve as a resource for research on the immune response to SARS-CoV-2. Samples were obtained from the ongoing ImmuneRACE study (first 160 participants) and from over 1,000 subjects provided by 6 global collaborators. The sample metadata nearly always contained a de-identified subject ID, COVID-19 status, age in years and sex. Where HLA class I and class II types were available, the types were taken from metadata supplied by the sample provider, not from assay-based typing.

Collaborating institutions collected whole blood in K2EDTA tubes following their own protocols. For TCRbeta analysis, collaborators shipped samples as frozen whole blood, isolated PBMCs, or DNA extracted from either of those sample types. From a lookup of the germline V gene, CDR1 and CDR2 are SNHLY and FYNNEI. At the junction V is shortened by 4 bases and J by 2 bases; bases outside the gene matches: 5. The CDR3 has 15 amino acids, counting the end cysteine and phenylalanine. This entry keeps only the CDR3 DNA: 45 bases, framed from base 1. Turning to this clone: It has no known antigen specificity. Base qualities are missing; no much larger clone stands one base away.

Findings and caveats that apply to the study as a whole: The amount of clinical and demographic metadata varied by source and participant and was provided uncurated.

TCRbeta CDR3 regions were amplified from genomic DNA by means of the immunoSEQ Assay, a bias-controlled multiplex PCR. The authors processed their data as follows. The number of nucleated cells in each sample was estimated by amplification of reference gene primers within the assay. Sequence reads were collapsed and filtered to measure the absolute abundance of every unique TCRbeta CDR3 rearrangement. For each sample, productive Simpson clonality was calculated by taking the square root of Simpson's diversity index across productive rearrangements. TCRdb holds this immuneACCESS table with in-frame rearrangements only. Some clones are missing; in checked studies, unresolved V genes explain under half, and the rest has no known cause. The D gene and trimming were derived from the DNA, and the V and J assignments and clone size from that table. The sample table holds 98,000 or so clones, of which approximately 80% were seen once. Approximately 3.5% of the sample comes from the top ten.

The rearranged segments are TRBV2 and TRBJ1-5; TRBD1 agrees with 7 junctional bases. The material sequenced was peripheral blood. The origin of this receptor is an elderly woman with active or convalescent COVID-19. The sequenced DNA: TGTGCCAGCAGTGTGGGAGACAGGGGCAATCAGCCCCAGCATTTT. Its coded protein is CASSVGDRGNQPQHF.